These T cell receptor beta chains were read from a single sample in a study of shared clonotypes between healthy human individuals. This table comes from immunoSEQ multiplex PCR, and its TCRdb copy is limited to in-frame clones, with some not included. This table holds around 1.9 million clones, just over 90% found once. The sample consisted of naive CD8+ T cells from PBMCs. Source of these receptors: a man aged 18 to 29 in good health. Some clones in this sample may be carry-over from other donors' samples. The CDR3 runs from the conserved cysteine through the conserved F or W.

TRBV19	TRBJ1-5	CASSQARGKVKPQHF
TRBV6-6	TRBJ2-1	CASSYVAGGRNEQFF
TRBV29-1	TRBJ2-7	CSVDEGYEQYF
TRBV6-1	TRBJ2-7	CASSEYVGVAGVALREQYF
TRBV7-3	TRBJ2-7	CASSLTYGTTYEQYF
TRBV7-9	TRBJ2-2	CASSLQGQELFF
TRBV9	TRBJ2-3	CASTGTSGRTDTQYF
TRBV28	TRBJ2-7	CASSTRDGPYEQYF
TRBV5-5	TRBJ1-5	CASSLFTGNQPQHF
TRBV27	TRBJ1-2	CASSLSWVGYGYTF
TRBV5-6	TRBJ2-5	CASSSPVGGWYQETQYF
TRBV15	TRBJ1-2	CATSSYSSRDGYTF
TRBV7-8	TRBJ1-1	CASSMTAWMNTEAFF
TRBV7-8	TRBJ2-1	CASSPPLADYNEQFF
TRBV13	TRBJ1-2	CASSPRQGGVGGYTF
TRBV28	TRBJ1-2	CASSYKGLSYTF
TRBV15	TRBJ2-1	CATSRDLGGPSYNEQFF
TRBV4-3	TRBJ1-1	CASSPTSGTRGMNTEAFF
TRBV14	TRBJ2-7	CASSQGFSGRGGYEQYF
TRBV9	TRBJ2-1	CASSEGNRADEQFF
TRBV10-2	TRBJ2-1	CASRRAVDYNEQFF
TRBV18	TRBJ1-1	CASSPDGTDTSRGQGPEAFF
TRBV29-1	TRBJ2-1	CSVVGGLELHNEQFF
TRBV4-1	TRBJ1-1	CASSQDLILGAFF
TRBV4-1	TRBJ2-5	CASRTISSGRGRLKETQYF
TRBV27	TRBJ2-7	CASSLADRPSYEQYF
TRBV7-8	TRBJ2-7	CASSPRTYYEQYF
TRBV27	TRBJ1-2	CASSLSWNSRFYGYTF
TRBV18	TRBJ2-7	CASSPGQIYEQYF
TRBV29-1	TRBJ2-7	CSVGGGTYEQYF
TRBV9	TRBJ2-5	CASSAMGLAGDQETQYF
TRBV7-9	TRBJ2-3	CASSWSTGGGDTQYF
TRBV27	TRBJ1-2	CASSARTGGVNGYTF
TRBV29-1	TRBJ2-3	CSVRSSTDTQYF
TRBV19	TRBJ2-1	CATHGAGSYNEQFF